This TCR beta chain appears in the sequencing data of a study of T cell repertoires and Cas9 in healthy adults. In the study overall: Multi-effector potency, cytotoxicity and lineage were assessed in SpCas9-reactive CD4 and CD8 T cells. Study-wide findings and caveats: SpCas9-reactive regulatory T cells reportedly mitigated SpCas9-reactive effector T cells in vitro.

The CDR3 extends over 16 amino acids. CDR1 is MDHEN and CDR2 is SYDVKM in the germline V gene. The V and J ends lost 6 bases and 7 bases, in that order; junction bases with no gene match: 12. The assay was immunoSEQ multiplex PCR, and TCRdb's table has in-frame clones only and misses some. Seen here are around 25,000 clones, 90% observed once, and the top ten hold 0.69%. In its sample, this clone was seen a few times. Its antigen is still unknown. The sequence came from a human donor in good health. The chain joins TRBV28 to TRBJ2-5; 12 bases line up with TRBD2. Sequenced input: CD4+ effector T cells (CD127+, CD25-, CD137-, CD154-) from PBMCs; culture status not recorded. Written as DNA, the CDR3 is TGTGCCAGCAGCCTCGGGCTAGCGGGGGGGCAGGCGACCCAGTACTTC. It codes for CASSLGLAGGQATQYF.